A selection of T cell receptor beta chains follows, all from one sample in a study of CD8+ T cells in alopecia areata. Only in-frame clones appear in the TCRdb table, and some are missing; sequencing was by immunoSEQ multiplex PCR. This sample has about 97,000 clones, with about 40% found just once. The sequencing sample was made of CD4+ T cells sorted from blood. All receptors derive from a human donor with alopecia areata. Each CDR3 is given with its conserved first and last residue. Fields, in order: J gene, V gene, CDR3 protein.

j_call: TRBJ2-3; v_call: TRBV7-2; cdr3_aa: CASSFRRSTDTQYF
j_call: TRBJ1-3; v_call: TRBV29-1; cdr3_aa: CSVHRGGSGNTIYF
j_call: TRBJ2-2; v_call: TRBV5-1; cdr3_aa: CASSGRQGSTGELFF
j_call: TRBJ2-3; v_call: TRBV1; cdr3_aa: CTSSGTGTARTDTQYF
j_call: TRBJ2-7; v_call: TRBV30; cdr3_aa: CAWSSRVNPYEQYF
j_call: TRBJ2-5; v_call: TRBV6-1; cdr3_aa: CASRQGTQETQYF
j_call: TRBJ1-1; v_call: TRBV5-1; cdr3_aa: CASSLQGRTEAFF
j_call: TRBJ2-2; v_call: TRBV7-9; cdr3_aa: CASSSGVGRGLSTGELFF
j_call: TRBJ1-2; v_call: TRBV28; cdr3_aa: CASSFSSRVGGYTF
j_call: TRBJ2-3; v_call: TRBV10-2; cdr3_aa: CAAALFSDTDTQYF
j_call: TRBJ2-7; v_call: TRBV7-2; cdr3_aa: CASSPTGGGRYEQYF
j_call: TRBJ2-1; v_call: TRBV7-8; cdr3_aa: CASSLGGQYNEQFF
j_call: TRBJ1-1; v_call: TRBV6-5; cdr3_aa: CASSYVRGPNTEAFF
j_call: TRBJ2-3; v_call: TRBV30; cdr3_aa: CAWSVGGFGTDTQYF
j_call: TRBJ2-1; v_call: TRBV4-3; cdr3_aa: CASSQGPGQGANEQFF
j_call: TRBJ1-1; v_call: TRBV29-1; cdr3_aa: CSGGQPYGNTEAFF
j_call: TRBJ2-7; v_call: TRBV5-1; cdr3_aa: CASSYRPAPSDEQYF
j_call: TRBJ1-2; v_call: TRBV5-8; cdr3_aa: CASNVLWGRGDYTF
j_call: TRBJ2-2; v_call: TRBV5-1; cdr3_aa: CASSYRDGGGTGELFF
j_call: TRBJ2-5; v_call: TRBV5-4; cdr3_aa: CASSLAGREGAGETQYF
j_call: TRBJ2-7; v_call: TRBV6-6; cdr3_aa: CASSYSVGQHYEQYF
j_call: TRBJ2-1; v_call: TRBV4-3; cdr3_aa: CASSQGGRSYNEQFF
j_call: TRBJ2-1; v_call: TRBV19; cdr3_aa: CASMERTISYNEQFF
j_call: TRBJ2-5; v_call: TRBV6-6; cdr3_aa: CASSYSIQGETQYF
j_call: TRBJ2-1; v_call: TRBV6-5; cdr3_aa: CASSYSIEREVNEQFF
j_call: TRBJ2-3; v_call: TRBV23-1; cdr3_aa: CASSPSTRLADTDTQYF
j_call: TRBJ2-7; v_call: TRBV29-1; cdr3_aa: CSTRDNEQYF
j_call: TRBJ1-3; v_call: TRBV28; cdr3_aa: CASSLSGTEGNTIYF
j_call: TRBJ2-7; v_call: TRBV15; cdr3_aa: CATSRDPLREQYF
j_call: TRBJ1-6; v_call: TRBV2; cdr3_aa: CASSARQGFSPLHF
j_call: TRBJ2-3; v_call: TRBV28; cdr3_aa: CASRQGGTDTQYF
j_call: TRBJ2-1; v_call: TRBV28; cdr3_aa: CASSLPTSGRGNEQFF